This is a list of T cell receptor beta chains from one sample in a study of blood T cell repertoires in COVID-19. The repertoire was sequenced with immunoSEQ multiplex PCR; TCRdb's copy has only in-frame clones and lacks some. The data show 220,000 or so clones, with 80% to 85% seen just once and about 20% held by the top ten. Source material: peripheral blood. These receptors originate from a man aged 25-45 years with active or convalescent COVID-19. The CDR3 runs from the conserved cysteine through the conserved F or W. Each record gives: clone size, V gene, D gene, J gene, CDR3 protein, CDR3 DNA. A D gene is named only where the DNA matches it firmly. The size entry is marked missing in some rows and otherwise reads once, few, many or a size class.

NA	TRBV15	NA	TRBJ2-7	CATSRDLSGPYEQYF	TGTGCCACCAGCAGAGATCTGAGCGGACCCTACGAGCAGTACTTC
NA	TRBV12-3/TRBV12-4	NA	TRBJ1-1	CASSLYGNTEAFF	TGTGCCAGCAGTTTGTACGGTAACACTGAAGCTTTCTTT
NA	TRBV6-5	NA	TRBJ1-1	CASSYNRAGTEAFF	TGTGCCAGCAGTTACAACAGGGCCGGCACTGAAGCTTTCTTT
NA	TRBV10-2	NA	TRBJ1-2	CASSEGLYGYTF	TGCGCCAGCAGTGAGGGCCTCTATGGCTACACCTTC
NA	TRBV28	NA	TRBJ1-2	CASSHRDYTF	TGTGCCAGCAGCCACAGGGACTACACCTTC
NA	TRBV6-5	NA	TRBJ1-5	CASGGRTRQPQHF	TGTGCCAGCGGAGGGAGGACGAGGCAGCCCCAGCATTTT
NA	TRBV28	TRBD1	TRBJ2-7	CASSLSGGGTYEQYF	TGTGCCAGCAGTTTATCAGGGGGCGGAACCTACGAGCAGTACTTC
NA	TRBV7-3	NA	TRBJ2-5	CASSLNREGTQYF	TGTGCCAGCAGCTTAAACCGGGAAGGGACCCAGTACTTC
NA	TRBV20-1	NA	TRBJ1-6	CSVDSPLHF	TGCAGTGTCGATTCACCCCTCCACTTT
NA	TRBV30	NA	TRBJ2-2	CAWRGPTNTGELFF	TGTGCCTGGAGGGGGCCGACGAACACCGGGGAGCTGTTTTTT
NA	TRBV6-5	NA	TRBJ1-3	CASSYSIWGGNTIYF	TGTGCCAGCAGTTACTCGATTTGGGGCGGAAACACCATATATTTT
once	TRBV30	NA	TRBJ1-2	CAWSQGNYGYTF	TGTGCCTGGTCGCAGGGTAACTATGGCTACACCTTC
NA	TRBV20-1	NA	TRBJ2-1	CSASLYNEQFF	TGCAGTGCTAGCCTATACAATGAGCAGTTCTTC
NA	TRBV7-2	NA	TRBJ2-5	CASQREETQYF	TGTGCCAGCCAGCGGGAAGAGACCCAGTACTTC